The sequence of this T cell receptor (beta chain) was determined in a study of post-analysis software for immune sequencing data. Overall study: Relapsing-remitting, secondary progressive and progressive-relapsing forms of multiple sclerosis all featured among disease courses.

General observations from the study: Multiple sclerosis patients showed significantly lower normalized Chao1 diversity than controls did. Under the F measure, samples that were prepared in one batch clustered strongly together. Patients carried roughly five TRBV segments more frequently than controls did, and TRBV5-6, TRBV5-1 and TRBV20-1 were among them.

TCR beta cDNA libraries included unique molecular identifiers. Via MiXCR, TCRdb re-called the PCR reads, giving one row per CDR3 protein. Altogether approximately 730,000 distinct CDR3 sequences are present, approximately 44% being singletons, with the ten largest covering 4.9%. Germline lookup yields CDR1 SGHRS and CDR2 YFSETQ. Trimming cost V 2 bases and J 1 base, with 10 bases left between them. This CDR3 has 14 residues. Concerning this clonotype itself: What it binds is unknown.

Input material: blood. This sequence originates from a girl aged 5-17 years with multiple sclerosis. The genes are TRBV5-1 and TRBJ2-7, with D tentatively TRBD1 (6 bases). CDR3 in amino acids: CASSFNRVSYEQYF. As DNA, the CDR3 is TGCGCCAGCAGCTTCAACAGGGTATCCTACGAGCAGTACTTC.